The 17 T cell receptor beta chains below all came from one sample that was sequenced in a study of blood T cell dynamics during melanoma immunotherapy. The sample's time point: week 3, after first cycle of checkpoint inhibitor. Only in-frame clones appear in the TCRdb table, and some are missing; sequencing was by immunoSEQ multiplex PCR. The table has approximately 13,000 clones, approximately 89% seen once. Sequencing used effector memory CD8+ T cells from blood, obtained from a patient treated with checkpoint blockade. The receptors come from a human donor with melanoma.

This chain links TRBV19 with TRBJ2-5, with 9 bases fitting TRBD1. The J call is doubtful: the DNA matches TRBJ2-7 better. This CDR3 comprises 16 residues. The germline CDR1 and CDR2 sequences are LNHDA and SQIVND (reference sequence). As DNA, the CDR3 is TGTGCCAGTAGTATAACAGGGGGCTGGGGTAGATACGAGCAGTACTTC. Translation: CASSITGGWGRYEQYF.

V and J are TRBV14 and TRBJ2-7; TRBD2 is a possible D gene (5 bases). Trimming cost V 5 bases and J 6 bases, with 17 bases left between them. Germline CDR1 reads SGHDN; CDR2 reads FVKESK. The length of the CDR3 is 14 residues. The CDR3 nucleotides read TGTGCCAGCAGCGACAACGGGGTTAGCGTCGAGCAGTACTTC. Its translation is CASSDNGVSVEQYF.

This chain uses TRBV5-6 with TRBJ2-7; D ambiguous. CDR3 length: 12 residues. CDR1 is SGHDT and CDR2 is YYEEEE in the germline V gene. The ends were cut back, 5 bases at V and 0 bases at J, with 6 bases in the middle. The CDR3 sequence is CASRGYSYEQYF. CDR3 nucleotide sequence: TGTGCCAGCAGGGGCTACTCCTACGAGCAGTACTTC. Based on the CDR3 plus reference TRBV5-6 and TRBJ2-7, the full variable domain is DAGVTQSPTHLIKTRGQQVTLRCSPKSGHDTVSWYQQALGQGPQFIFQYYEEEERQRGNFPDRFSGHQFPNYSSELNVNALLLGDSALYLCASRGYSYEQYFGPGTRLTVT.

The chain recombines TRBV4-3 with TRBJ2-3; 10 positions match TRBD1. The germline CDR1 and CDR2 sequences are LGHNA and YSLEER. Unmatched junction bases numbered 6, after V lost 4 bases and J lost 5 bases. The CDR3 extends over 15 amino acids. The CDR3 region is CASSPGGQGIDTQYF. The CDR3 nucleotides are TGCGCCAGCAGCCCGGGGGGACAGGGGATAGATACGCAGTATTTT.

The DNA for the CDR3 is TGTGCCAGCAGCCCCCCGGACAGGGACACTGAAGCTTTCTTT. Translated, it gives CASSPPDRDTEAFF. The J gene is TRBJ1-1, the V gene TRBV7-9, with 8 bases lining up with TRBD1. The CDR3 consists of 14 residues. Germline CDR1 reads SEHNR; CDR2 reads FQNEAQ (reference sequence). The J segment lost 3 bases and the V segment lost 5 bases, leaving 5 bases of the junction unmatched.

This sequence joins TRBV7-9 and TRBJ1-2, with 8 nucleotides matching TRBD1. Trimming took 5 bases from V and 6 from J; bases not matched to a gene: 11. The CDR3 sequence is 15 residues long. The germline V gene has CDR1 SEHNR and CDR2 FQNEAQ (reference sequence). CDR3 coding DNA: TGTGCCAGCAGCCTGTGGACAGGGAGCGCGGATGGCTACACCTTC. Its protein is CASSLWTGSADGYTF.

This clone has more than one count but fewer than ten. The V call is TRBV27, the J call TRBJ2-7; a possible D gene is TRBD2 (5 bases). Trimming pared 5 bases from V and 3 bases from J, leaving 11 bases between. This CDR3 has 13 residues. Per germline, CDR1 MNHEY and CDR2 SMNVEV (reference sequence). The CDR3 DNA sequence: TGTGCCAGCAGTCTTGGACGGGACTACGAGCAGTACTTC. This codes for CASSLGRDYEQYF.

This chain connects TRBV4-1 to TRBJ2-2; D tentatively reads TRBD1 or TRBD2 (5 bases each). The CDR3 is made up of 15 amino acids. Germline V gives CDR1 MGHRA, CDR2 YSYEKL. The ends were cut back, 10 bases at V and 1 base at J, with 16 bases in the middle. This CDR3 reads CATDPGRGNTGELFF. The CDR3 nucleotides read TGCGCCACCGACCCGGGACGAGGGAACACCGGGGAGCTGTTTTTT.

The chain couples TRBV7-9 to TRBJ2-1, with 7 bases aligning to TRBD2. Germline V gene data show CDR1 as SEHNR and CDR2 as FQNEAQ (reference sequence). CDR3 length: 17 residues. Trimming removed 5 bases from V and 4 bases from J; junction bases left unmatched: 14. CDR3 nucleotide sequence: TGTGCCAGCAGCCCACCCGATCGGCGGGAGACGTACAATGAGCAGTTCTTC. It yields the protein CASSPPDRRETYNEQFF.

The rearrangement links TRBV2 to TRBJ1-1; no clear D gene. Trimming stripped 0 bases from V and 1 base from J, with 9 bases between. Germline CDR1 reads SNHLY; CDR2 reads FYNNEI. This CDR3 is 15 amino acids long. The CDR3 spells CASSEAPAENTEAFF. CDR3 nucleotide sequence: TGTGCCAGCAGTGAAGCCCCGGCGGAGAACACTGAAGCTTTCTTT.

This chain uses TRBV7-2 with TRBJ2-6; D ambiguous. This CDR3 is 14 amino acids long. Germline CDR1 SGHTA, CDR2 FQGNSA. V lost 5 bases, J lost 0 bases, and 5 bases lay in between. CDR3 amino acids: CASSPDSGANVLTF. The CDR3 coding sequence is TGTGCCAGCAGCCCAGACTCTGGGGCCAACGTCCTGACTTTC.

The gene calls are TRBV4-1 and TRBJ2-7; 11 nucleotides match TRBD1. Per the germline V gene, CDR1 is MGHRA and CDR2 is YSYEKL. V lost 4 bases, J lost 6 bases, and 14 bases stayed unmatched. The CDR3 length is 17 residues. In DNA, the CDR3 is TGCGCCAGCAGCCTATCACTAGCCCCGGGACAGGGGGGCGAGCAGTACTTC. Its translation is CASSLSLAPGQGGEQYF.

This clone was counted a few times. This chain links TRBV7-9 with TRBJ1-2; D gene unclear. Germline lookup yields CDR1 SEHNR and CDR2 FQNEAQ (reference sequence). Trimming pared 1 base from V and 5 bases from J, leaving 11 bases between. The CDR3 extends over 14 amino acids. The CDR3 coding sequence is TGTGCCAGCAGCTTAGAGGGCAGCGTTTATGGCTACACCTTC. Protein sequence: CASSLEGSVYGYTF.

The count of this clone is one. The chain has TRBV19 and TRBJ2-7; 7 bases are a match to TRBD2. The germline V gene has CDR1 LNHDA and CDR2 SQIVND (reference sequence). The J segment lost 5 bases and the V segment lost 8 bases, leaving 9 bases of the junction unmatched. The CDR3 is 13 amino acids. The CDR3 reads CASGPGLENEQYF. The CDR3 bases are TGTGCCAGTGGCCCAGGACTAGAAAACGAGCAGTACTTC.

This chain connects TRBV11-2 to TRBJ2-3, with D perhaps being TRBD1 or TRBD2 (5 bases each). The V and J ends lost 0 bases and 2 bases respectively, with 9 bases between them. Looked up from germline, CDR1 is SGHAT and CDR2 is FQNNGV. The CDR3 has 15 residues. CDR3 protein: CASSLEGRNTDTQYF. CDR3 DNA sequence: TGTGCCAGCAGCTTAGAGGGACGAAACACAGATACGCAGTATTTT. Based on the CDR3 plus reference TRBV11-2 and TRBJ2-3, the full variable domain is EAGVAQSPRYKIIEKRQSVAFWCNPISGHATLYWYQQILGQGPKLLIQFQNNGVVDDSQLPKDRFSAERLKGVDSTLKIQPAKLEDSAVYLCASSLEGRNTDTQYFGPGTRLTVL.

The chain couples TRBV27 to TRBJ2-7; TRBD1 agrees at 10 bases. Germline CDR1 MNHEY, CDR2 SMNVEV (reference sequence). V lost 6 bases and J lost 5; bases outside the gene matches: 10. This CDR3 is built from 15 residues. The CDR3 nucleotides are TGTGCCAGCAGACCTCGGGGGGGACAGGGGAACGAGCAGTACTTC. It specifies CASRPRGGQGNEQYF.

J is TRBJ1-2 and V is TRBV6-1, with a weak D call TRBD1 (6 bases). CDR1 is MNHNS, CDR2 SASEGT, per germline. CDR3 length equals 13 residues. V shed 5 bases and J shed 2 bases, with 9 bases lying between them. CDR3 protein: CASSSTGNYGYTF. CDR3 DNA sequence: TGTGCCAGCAGTAGTACAGGGAACTATGGCTACACCTTC.